This passage covers 6 T cell receptor beta chains from one sample sequenced in a study of long-term antiretroviral therapy in people with HIV (dated by TCRdb to 2022 to 2024). The immunoSEQ hsTCRB v3.0 assay was used at survey level resolution to sequence the TRB variable region. TCRdb retrieved this table from immuneACCESS and kept in-frame rearrangements only. Not all clones are present; in checked studies, unresolved V genes account for under half, and no reason is known for the remainder. For this sample the table gives tens of thousands of clones, of which about 86% were detected only once. Clones ranked in the top ten supply 4.8% of the sample. The sample here was unsorted PBMCs, taken 0.8 years after starting antiretroviral therapy. Receptors originate from a woman aged 30 to 39 with HIV.

The rearrangement uses TRBV5-5 and TRBJ1-5, with D perhaps matching TRBD1 (6 bases). Germline lookup yields CDR1 SGHKS and CDR2 YYEKEE (reference sequence). The CDR3 is 15 amino acids. V was clipped by 1 base and J by 0 bases, with 8 bases between them. CDR3 protein: CASSLIGGSNQPQHF. CDR3 DNA: TGTGCCAGCAGCTTGATAGGGGGTAGCAATCAGCCCCAGCATTTT.

The rearrangement joins TRBV27 to TRBJ2-7, with 8 bases fitting TRBD1. Germline loops: CDR1 MNHEY, CDR2 SMNVEV (reference sequence). The CDR3 is 15 residues long. Trimming took 4 bases from V and 3 from J; bases not matched to a gene: 8. The CDR3 DNA sequence: TGTGCCAGCAGTTCACTCGGGACAGGAAACTACGAGCAGTACTTC. This sequence encodes CASSSLGTGNYEQYF.

The chain employs TRBV23-1 and TRBJ2-1; 8 bases match TRBD1. TRBV23-1 is an open reading frame, and its role is uncertain. The V and J ends lost 0 bases and 4 bases, in that order; junction bases with no gene match: 23. This CDR3 contains 22 residues. CDR3 amino acids: CASSQSIRSLWTGMRWYNEQFF. The CDR3 coding sequence is TGCGCCAGCAGTCAATCCATACGGTCCTTATGGACAGGGATGCGTTGGTACAATGAGCAGTTCTTC.

The chain employs TRBV9 and TRBJ2-7; D is ambiguous. Between the trimmed V and J ends, which lost 0 bases and 0 bases, there was a span of 10 bases. Germline loops: CDR1 SGDLS, CDR2 YYNGEE. The CDR3 is 15 amino acids. The CDR3 DNA reads TGTGCCAGCAGCGTAGGGGCTACTCACTCCTACGAGCAGTACTTC. Its protein product is CASSVGATHSYEQYF.

This clone was counted only a few times. In nucleotides, the CDR3 is TGTGCCAGCAGCCAAGAAAGGGCAAGATCGGGGAAACTGTTTTTT. It yields the protein CASSQERARSGKLFF. The V call is TRBV14, the J call TRBJ1-4; no reliable D call. Germline assignment: CDR1 SGHDN and CDR2 FVKESK. CDR3 length: 15 residues. V was shortened by 0 bases and J by 11 bases, with 16 bases between the two germline ends.

This chain joins TRBV14 and TRBJ1-1, with D possibly matching TRBD1 (5 bases). Looked up from germline, CDR1 is SGHDN and CDR2 is FVKESK. This CDR3 contains 16 residues. With 2 bases removed from V and 6 bases from J, the gap between germline ends came to 19 bases. The CDR3 nucleotides read TGTGCCAGCAGCCAATACCCGGGGCCCGGAGGAGCTGAAGCTTTCTTT. Protein product: CASSQYPGPGGAEAFF.